These T cell receptor beta chains were read from a single sample in a study of siplizumab effects on memory and regulatory T cells. Sequencing used immunoSEQ multiplex PCR; TCRdb keeps in-frame clones, though not all of them. The sample consists of under 110,000 clones, around 90% of them appearing once. The sample comprised non-Treg CD4+ T cells sorted from blood. These receptors were taken from a human donor in good health. The CDR3 runs from the conserved cysteine through the conserved F or W. The D gene is left open where the match is weak. Clone size is shown for a subset of rows, as once, few, many or a class of expanded clone.

d_gene,len,abundance,j_gene,v_gene,CDR3nt,CDR3aa
NA,13,NA,TRBJ2-5,TRBV5-4,TGTGCCAGCAGCTTTAACAGCCAAGAGACCCAGTACTTC,CASSFNSQETQYF
NA,14,NA,TRBJ2-5,TRBV9,TGTGCCAGCAGCGTAGGTGGGAGTCAAGAGACCCAGTACTTC,CASSVGGSQETQYF
NA,15,NA,TRBJ2-7,TRBV29-1,TGCAGCGTCCTCCTGAGGGAGCCCTTTAGGTACGAGCAGTACTTC,CSVLLREPFRYEQYF
NA,16,NA,TRBJ2-1,TRBV29-1,TGCAGCGTTGAAGAGAAAAGGCCAGAAGGAGACAATGAGCAGTTCTTC,CSVEEKRPEGDNEQFF
NA,12,NA,TRBJ1-1,TRBV6-1,TGTGCCAGCACAAGGTTGAACACTGAAGCTTTCTTT,CASTRLNTEAFF
TRBD2,16,NA,TRBJ2-7,TRBV7-2,TGTGCCAGCAGCTTCCTTCTAGCGGGAGGAAGGGAAGAGCAGTACTTC,CASSFLLAGGREEQYF
NA,14,few,TRBJ2-7,TRBV6-6,TGTGCCAGCAGTTATCGGGACGGCCCTTACGAGCAGTACTTC,CASSYRDGPYEQYF
NA,16,NA,TRBJ2-1,TRBV19,TGTGCCAGTAGTACCCCCCGGACTTTAGGGTACAATGAGCAGTTCTTC,CASSTPRTLGYNEQFF
TRBD2,18,NA,TRBJ2-1,TRBV27,TGTGCCAGCAGTTTATCTAGCGGGAGGGCCGAACGGTTCCATGAGCAGTTCTTC,CASSLSSGRAERFHEQFF
NA,11,NA,TRBJ2-5,TRBV19,TGTGCCAGTAGTATCAAAGAGACCCAGTACTTC,CASSIKETQYF
NA,14,once,TRBJ1-5,TRBV7-6,TGTGCCAGCAGCTTAGGTGCAGGGTCACAGCCCCAGCATTTT,CASSLGAGSQPQHF
NA,11,NA,TRBJ1-1,TRBV20-1,TGCAGTGCTCCAAGTTCAACTGAAGCTTTCTTT,CSAPSSTEAFF
NA,15,NA,TRBJ1-1,TRBV19,TGTGCCAGTACCGGGGTAGGGGCGATATACACTGAAGCTTTCTTT,CASTGVGAIYTEAFF
TRBD1,13,NA,TRBJ1-2,TRBV5-1,TGCGCCAGCAGCTTATGGGACAGCTATGGCTACACCTTC,CASSLWDSYGYTF
TRBD1,14,NA,TRBJ2-5,TRBV5-8,TGTGCCAGCAGCTGGATGACAGGGGTCGAGACCCAGTACTTC,CASSWMTGVETQYF
NA,14,NA,TRBJ1-2,TRBV30,TGTGCCTGGACCTCCGGGGGAAGCAACTATGGCTACACCTTC,CAWTSGGSNYGYTF
NA,14,few,TRBJ1-1,TRBV29-1,TGCAGCGTTGGGGGGGGTTTTGGGAACACTGAAGCTTTCTTT,CSVGGGFGNTEAFF
NA,11,once,TRBJ2-4,TRBV30,TGTGCCACGGGGTTTAAAAACATTCAGTACTTC,CATGFKNIQYF
TRBD1,18,NA,TRBJ1-4,TRBV4-2,TGTGCCAGCAGCCAAGATTTAGCGCGGACAGGGATTAATGAAAAACTGTTTTTT,CASSQDLARTGINEKLFF
TRBD1,17,NA,TRBJ1-2,TRBV5-5,TGTGCCAGCAGCTTCATGCCCGGGACAGGGGCGGCCTATGGCTACACCTTC,CASSFMPGTGAAYGYTF
TRBD2,17,NA,TRBJ2-2,TRBV4-3,TGCGCCAGCAGCCAAGAAAGGGGCTGGGAGGGGTCCGGGGAGCTGTTTTTT,CASSQERGWEGSGELFF
NA,13,NA,TRBJ2-5,TRBV4-1,TGCGCCAGCAGCCAAGAAGGCACGGAGACCCAGTACTTC,CASSQEGTETQYF
TRBD2,15,NA,TRBJ2-7,TRBV19,TGTGCCAGTAGTATTGCCGGGACTAGCTCCTACGAGCAGTACTTC,CASSIAGTSSYEQYF
TRBD2,15,once,TRBJ2-3,TRBV7-9,TGTGCCAGCAGCCTTAGCGGGAGGGCCGTTGATACGCAGTATTTT,CASSLSGRAVDTQYF
NA,15,NA,TRBJ2-1,TRBV5-4,TGTGCCAGCAGCTTGGATCTAAGCTCCTACAATGAGCAGTTCTTC,CASSLDLSSYNEQFF
TRBD1,16,NA,TRBJ1-1,TRBV11-3,TGTGCCAGCAGCTTAGGCCCGGACAGGGCCCAGATTGAAGCTTTCTTT,CASSLGPDRAQIEAFF
TRBD2,16,NA,TRBJ2-7,TRBV25-1,TGTGCCAGCAGTGAACCTAGCGGGAGGGCCGCCTACGAGCAGTACTTC,CASSEPSGRAAYEQYF
NA,14,NA,TRBJ2-2,TRBV5-1,TGCGCCAGCAGCCAATTCAGGGAACCCGGGGAGCTGTTTTTT,CASSQFREPGELFF
NA,16,NA,TRBJ1-1,TRBV10-3,TGTGCCACTCGAGAGGGAGAGGCAAGCATGAACACTGAAGCTTTCTTT,CATREGEASMNTEAFF
TRBD1,15,NA,TRBJ1-5,TRBV19,TGTGCCAGTAGTATTCAGGACAGGGGATTTCAGCCCCAGCATTTT,CASSIQDRGFQPQHF
NA,15,once,TRBJ2-4,TRBV7-8,TGTGCCAGCAGCTTAGCCCGGGGACCCAAAAACATTCAGTACTTC,CASSLARGPKNIQYF
NA,16,NA,TRBJ1-1,TRBV4-3,TGCGCCAGCAGCCAAGATCTAAAGGTCACGAACACTGAAGCTTTCTTT,CASSQDLKVTNTEAFF
TRBD2,16,NA,TRBJ2-3,TRBV19,TGTGCCAGTAGTTCAGGGCTAGCGGGCAACACAGATACGCAGTATTTT,CASSSGLAGNTDTQYF
NA,15,NA,TRBJ2-1,TRBV19,TGTGCCAGTAGTAAGTCCAGGGGACCCTACAATGAGCAGTTCTTC,CASSKSRGPYNEQFF
NA,14,NA,TRBJ1-2,TRBV11-1,TGTGCCAGCAGCTTAGGGAGGACAGACTATGGCTACACCTTC,CASSLGRTDYGYTF
NA,14,NA,TRBJ2-3,TRBV6-1,TGTGCCAGCAAGGGCGGACCTAGCACAGATACGCAGTATTTT,CASKGGPSTDTQYF
NA,13,NA,TRBJ1-1,TRBV30,TGTGCCTGGAGTACCACAGCTAACACTGAAGCTTTCTTT,CAWSTTANTEAFF
NA,14,NA,TRBJ2-7,TRBV5-1,TGCGCCAGCAGGCCAGGACAGTCACGCTACGAGCAGTACTTC,CASRPGQSRYEQYF
NA,13,once,TRBJ1-5,TRBV18,TGTGCCAGCTCACCAGAGAGCACTCAGCCCCAGCATTTT,CASSPESTQPQHF
TRBD1,15,NA,TRBJ1-2,TRBV6-5,TGTGCCAGCAGTTCCAACCGCCGGACAGGCGATGGCTACACCTTC,CASSSNRRTGDGYTF
NA,14,NA,TRBJ2-5,TRBV4-2,TGTGCCAGCAGCCCCTACCAGATACAAGAGACCCAGTACTTC,CASSPYQIQETQYF
NA,13,NA,TRBJ1-1,TRBV2,TGTGCCAGCAGTTACATGTTGAACACTGAAGCTTTCTTT,CASSYMLNTEAFF
NA,14,once,TRBJ1-4,TRBV6-6,TGTGCCAGCAGTTACCCGGGACAAAGTGAAAAACTGTTTTTT,CASSYPGQSEKLFF
NA,15,NA,TRBJ1-1,TRBV21-1,TGTGCCAGCAGCGAGCCGGGCCAGAGGAACACTGAAGCTTTCTTT,CASSEPGQRNTEAFF
TRBD2,16,NA,TRBJ2-5,TRBV7-8,TGTGCCAGCAGCCTACTCGGGACTAGCGTTCTAGAGACCCAGTACTTC,CASSLLGTSVLETQYF
TRBD2,14,NA,TRBJ2-7,TRBV27,TGTGCCAGCAAGAAAGCGGGAGGGAGCTACGAGCAGTACTTC,CASKKAGGSYEQYF
NA,11,NA,TRBJ1-4,TRBV28,TGTGCCAGCAGTGAAAATGAAAAACTGTTTTTT,CASSENEKLFF
NA,15,once,TRBJ2-2,TRBV5-6,TGTGCCAGCAGCTTGGAGGGGGGTGGCACCGGGGAGCTGTTTTTT,CASSLEGGGTGELFF
NA,17,NA,TRBJ1-2,TRBV5-1,TGCGCCAGCAGCCACGGTGTCCTGGACAAGGGGAACTATGGCTACACCTTC,CASSHGVLDKGNYGYTF
NA,14,few,TRBJ2-2,TRBV30,TGTGCCTGGAGTAAGGGGACTCCCGCCGGGGAGCTGTTTTTT,CAWSKGTPAGELFF
TRBD1,17,NA,TRBJ1-1,TRBV6-1,TGTGCCAGCAGTGCCCAGAGAAGGGGGGAGACAGGGGCTGAAGCTTTCTTT,CASSAQRRGETGAEAFF
NA,13,NA,TRBJ2-5,TRBV6-6,TGTGCCAGCAGGCACGGCTCCGGAGAGACCCAGTACTTC,CASRHGSGETQYF
NA,15,NA,TRBJ2-1,TRBV5-1,TGCGCCAGCAGCTTGGACGGGGTCTCCTACAATGAGCAGTTCTTC,CASSLDGVSYNEQFF
TRBD2,13,NA,TRBJ2-5,TRBV18,TGTGCCAGCTCACCGCGGGGGGCCGAGACCCAGTACTTC,CASSPRGAETQYF
NA,14,once,TRBJ1-6,TRBV5-1,TGCGCCAGCAGCTTGGCTTTAGTCGACTCACCCCTCCACTTT,CASSLALVDSPLHF
TRBD1,14,NA,TRBJ2-7,TRBV30,TGTGCCTGGAGCTTCCCCGGGACAGTCTACGAGCAGTACTTC,CAWSFPGTVYEQYF
NA,16,NA,TRBJ2-3,TRBV11-3,TGTGCCAGCAGCTCCGGGGGTAGCGAACCCACAGATACGCAGTATTTT,CASSSGGSEPTDTQYF
TRBD1,13,NA,TRBJ1-3,TRBV30,TGTGCCTGGGACAGGGGAATGGGAAACACCATATATTTT,CAWDRGMGNTIYF
NA,14,NA,TRBJ1-6,TRBV7-8,TGTGCCAGCAGCCTGGGAATTTATAATTCACCCCTCCACTTT,CASSLGIYNSPLHF
TRBD1,12,NA,TRBJ2-7,TRBV7-2,TGTGCCAGCAGCTTAGGACAGGGCAAGCAGTACTTC,CASSLGQGKQYF